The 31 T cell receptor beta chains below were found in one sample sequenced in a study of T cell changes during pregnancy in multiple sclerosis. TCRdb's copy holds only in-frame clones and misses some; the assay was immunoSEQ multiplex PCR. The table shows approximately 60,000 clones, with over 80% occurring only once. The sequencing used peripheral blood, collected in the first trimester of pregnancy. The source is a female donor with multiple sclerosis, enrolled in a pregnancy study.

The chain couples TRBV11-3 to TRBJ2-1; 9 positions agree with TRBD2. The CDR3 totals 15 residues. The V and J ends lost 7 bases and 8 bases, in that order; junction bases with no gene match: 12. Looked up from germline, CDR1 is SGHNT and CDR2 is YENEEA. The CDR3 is CASMGGGRAYDEQFF. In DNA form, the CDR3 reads TGTGCCAGCATGGGTGGCGGGAGGGCCTATGATGAGCAGTTCTTC. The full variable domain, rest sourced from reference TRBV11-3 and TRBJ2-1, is EAGVVQSPRYKIIEKKQPVAFWCNPISGHNTLYWYLQNLGQGPELLIRYENEEAVDDSQLPKDRFSAERLKGVDSTLKIQPAELGDSAVYLCASMGGGRAYDEQFFGPGTRLTVL.

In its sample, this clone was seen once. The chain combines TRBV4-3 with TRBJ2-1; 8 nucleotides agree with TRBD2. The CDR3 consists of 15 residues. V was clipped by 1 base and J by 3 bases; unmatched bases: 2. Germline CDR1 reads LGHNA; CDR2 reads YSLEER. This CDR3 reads CASSQGSGIYNEQFF. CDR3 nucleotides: TGCGCCAGCAGCCAAGGTAGCGGGATCTACAATGAGCAGTTCTTC.

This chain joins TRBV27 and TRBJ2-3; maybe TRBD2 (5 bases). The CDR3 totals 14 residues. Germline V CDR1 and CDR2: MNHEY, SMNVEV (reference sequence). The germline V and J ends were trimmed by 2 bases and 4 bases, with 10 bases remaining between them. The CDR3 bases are TGTGCCAGCAGTTTACAATACGGGGCAGATACGCAGTATTTT. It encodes CASSLQYGADTQYF.

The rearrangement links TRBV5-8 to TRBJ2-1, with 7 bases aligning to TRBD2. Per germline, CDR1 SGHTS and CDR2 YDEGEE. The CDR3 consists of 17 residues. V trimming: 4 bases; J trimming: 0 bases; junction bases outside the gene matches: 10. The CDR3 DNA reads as TGTGCCAGCAGCGCACCCCTAGCGGCGGCCTCCTACAATGAGCAGTTCTTC. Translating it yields CASSAPLAAASYNEQFF.

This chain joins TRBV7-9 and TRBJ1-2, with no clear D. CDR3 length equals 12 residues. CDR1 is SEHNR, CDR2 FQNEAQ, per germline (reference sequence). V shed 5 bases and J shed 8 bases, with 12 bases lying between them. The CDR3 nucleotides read TGTGCCAGCAGCCCGAACAACGTCGGCTACACCTTC. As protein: CASSPNNVGYTF. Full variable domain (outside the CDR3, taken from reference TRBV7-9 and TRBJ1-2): DTGVSQNPRHKITKRGQNVTFRCDPISEHNRLYWYRQTLGQGPEFLTYFQNEAQLEKSRLLSDRFSAERPKGSFSTLEIQRTEQGDSAMYLCASSPNNVGYTFGSGTRLTVV.

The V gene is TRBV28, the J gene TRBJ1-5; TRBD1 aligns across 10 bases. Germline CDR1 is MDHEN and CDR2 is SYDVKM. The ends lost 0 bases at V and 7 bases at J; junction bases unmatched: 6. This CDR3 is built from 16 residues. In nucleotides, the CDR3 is TGTGCCAGCAGTTTATGGTCGGGACAGGGGTCCCAGCCCCAGCATTTT. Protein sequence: CASSLWSGQGSQPQHF.

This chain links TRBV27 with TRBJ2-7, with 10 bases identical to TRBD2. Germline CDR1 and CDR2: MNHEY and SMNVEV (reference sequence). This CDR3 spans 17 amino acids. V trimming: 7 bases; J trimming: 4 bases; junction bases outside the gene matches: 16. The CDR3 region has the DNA TGTGCCAGCAAACTTCTTACTAGCGGGACAACGAAATACGAGCAGTACTTC. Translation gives CASKLLTSGTTKYEQYF.

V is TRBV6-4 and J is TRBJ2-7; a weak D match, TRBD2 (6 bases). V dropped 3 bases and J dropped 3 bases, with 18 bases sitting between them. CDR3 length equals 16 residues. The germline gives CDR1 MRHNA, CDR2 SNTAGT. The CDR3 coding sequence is TGTGCCAGCAGTGATATACGGGAGACCCCCCACTACGAGCAGTACTTC. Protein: CASSDIRETPHYEQYF.

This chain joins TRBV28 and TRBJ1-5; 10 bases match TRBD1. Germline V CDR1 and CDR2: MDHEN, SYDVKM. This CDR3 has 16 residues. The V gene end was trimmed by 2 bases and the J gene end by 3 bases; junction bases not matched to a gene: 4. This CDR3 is CASSLTGQGFNQPQHF. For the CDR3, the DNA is TGTGCCAGCAGTTTAACGGGACAGGGGTTCAATCAGCCCCAGCATTTT.

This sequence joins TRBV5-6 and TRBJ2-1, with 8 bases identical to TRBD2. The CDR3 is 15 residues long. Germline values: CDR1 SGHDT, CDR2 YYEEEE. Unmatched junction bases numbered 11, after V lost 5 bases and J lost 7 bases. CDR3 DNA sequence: TGTGCCAGCAGGGAAGCGGGGGCCCCCTTAAATGAGCAGTTCTTC. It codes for CASREAGAPLNEQFF.

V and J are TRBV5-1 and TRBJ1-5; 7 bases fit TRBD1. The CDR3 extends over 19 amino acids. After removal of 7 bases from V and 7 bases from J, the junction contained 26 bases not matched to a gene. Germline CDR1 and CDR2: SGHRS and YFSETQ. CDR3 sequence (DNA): TGCGCCAGCGTCGGCTTTGAGAGGGCGGGAGGTCAGGGGGAACAGCCCCAGCATTTT. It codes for CASVGFERAGGQGEQPQHF.

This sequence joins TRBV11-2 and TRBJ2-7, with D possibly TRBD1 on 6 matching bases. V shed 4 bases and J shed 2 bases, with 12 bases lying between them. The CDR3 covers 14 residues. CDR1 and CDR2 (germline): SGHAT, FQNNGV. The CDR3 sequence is CASSSQDSTYEQYF. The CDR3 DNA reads TGTGCCAGCAGCTCGCAGGACAGCACCTACGAGCAGTACTTC.

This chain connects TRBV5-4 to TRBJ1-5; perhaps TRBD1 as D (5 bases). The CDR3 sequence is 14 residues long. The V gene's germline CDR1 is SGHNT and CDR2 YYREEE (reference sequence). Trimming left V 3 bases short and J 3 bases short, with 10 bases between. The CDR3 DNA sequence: TGTGCCAGCAGCTCCGGGGGGGACAATCAGCCCCAGCATTTT. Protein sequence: CASSSGGDNQPQHF.

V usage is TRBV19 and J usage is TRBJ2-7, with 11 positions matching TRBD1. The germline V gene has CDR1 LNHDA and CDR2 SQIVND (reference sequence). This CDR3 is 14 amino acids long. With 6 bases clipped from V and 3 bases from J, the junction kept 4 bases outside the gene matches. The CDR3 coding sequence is TGTGCCAGTAGCCCCGGGACAGGGGGCTACGAGCAGTACTTC. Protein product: CASSPGTGGYEQYF.

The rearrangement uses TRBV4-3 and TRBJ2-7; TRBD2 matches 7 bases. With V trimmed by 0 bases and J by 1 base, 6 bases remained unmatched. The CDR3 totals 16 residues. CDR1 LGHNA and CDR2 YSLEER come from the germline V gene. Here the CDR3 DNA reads TGCGCCAGCAGCCAAGATCCGGCGGGAGAGTCCTACGAGCAGTACTTC. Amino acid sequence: CASSQDPAGESYEQYF.

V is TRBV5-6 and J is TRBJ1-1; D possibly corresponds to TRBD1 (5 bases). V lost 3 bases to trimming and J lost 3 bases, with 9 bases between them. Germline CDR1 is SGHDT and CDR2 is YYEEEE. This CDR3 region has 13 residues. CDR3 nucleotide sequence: TGTGCCAGCAGCTCCCGGGGGGACACTGAAGCTTTCTTT. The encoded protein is CASSSRGDTEAFF.

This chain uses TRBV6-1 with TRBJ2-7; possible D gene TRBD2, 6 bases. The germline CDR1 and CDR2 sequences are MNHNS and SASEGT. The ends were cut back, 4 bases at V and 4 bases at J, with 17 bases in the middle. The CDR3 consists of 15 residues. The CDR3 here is CASSGRDLYSYEQYF. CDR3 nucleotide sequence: TGTGCCAGCAGTGGCCGGGACTTATATTCATACGAGCAGTACTTC.

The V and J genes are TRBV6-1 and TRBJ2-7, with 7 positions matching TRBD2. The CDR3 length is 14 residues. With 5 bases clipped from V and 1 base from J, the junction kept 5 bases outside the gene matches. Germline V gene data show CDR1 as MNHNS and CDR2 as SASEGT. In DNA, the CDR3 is TGTGCCAGCAGTAATCTGGGACTATCCTACGAGCAGTACTTC. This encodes CASSNLGLSYEQYF.

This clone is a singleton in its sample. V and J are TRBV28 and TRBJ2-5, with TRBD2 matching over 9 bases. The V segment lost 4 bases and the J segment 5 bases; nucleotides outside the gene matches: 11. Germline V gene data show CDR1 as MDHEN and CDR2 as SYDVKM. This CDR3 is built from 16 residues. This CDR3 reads CASSSDGGRAGETQYF. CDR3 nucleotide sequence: TGTGCCAGCAGTTCCGACGGCGGGAGGGCGGGGGAGACCCAGTACTTC.

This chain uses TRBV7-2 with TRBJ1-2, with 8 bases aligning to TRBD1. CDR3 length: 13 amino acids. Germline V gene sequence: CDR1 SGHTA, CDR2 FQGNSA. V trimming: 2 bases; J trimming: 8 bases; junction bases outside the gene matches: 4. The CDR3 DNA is TGTGCCAGCAGCTTAACGACAGGGGCCGGCTACACCTTC. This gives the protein CASSLTTGAGYTF.

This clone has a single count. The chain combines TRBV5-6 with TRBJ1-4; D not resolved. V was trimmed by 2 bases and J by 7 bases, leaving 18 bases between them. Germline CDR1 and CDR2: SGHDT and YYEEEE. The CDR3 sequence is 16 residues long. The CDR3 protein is CASSFGLEGIGEKLFF. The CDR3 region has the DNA TGTGCCAGCAGCTTCGGGCTGGAGGGAATTGGTGAAAAACTGTTTTTT.

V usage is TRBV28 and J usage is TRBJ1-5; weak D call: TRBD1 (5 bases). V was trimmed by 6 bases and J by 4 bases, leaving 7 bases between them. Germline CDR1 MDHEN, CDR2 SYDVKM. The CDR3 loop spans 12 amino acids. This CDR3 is CASSQGNQPQHF. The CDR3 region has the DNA TGTGCCAGCAGCCAGGGTAATCAGCCCCAGCATTTT.

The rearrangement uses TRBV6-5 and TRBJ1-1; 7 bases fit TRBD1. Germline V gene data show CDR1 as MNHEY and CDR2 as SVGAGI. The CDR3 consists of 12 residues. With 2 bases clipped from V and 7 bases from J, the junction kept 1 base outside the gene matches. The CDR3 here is CASSYGQDEAFF. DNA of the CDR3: TGTGCCAGCAGTTACGGACAGGATGAAGCTTTCTTT.

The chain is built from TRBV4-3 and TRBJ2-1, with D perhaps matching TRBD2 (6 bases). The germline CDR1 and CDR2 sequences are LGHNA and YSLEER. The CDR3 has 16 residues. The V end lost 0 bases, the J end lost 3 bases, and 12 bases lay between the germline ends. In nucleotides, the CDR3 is TGCGCCAGCAGCCAAGATCGGGGGAGTAGCTACAATGAGCAGTTCTTC. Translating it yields CASSQDRGSSYNEQFF.

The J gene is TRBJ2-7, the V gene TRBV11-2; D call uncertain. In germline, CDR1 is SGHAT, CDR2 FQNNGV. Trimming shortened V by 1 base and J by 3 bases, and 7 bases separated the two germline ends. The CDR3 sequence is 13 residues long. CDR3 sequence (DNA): TGTGCCAGCAGCTTAGGTCTGTTCTACGAGCAGTACTTC. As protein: CASSLGLFYEQYF.

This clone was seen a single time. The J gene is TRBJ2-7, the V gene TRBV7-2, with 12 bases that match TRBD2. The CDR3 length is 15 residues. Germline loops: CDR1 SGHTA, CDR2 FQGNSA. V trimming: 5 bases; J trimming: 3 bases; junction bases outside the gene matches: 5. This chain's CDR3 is CASSASSGRGYEQYF. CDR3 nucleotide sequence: TGTGCCAGCAGCGCCTCTAGCGGGAGGGGCTACGAGCAGTACTTC.

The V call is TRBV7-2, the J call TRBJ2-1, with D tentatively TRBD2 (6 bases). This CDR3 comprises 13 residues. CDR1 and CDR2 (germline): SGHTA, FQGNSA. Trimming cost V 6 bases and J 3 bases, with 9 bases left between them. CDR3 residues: CASRERVYNEQFF. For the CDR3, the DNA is TGTGCCAGCAGGGAGCGGGTCTACAATGAGCAGTTCTTC.

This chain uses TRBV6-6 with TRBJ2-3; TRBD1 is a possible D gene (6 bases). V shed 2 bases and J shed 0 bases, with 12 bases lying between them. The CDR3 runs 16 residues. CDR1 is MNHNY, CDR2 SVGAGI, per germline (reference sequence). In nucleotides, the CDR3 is TGTGCCAGCAGTTACAGGACAGCCGATAGCACAGATACGCAGTATTTT. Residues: CASSYRTADSTDTQYF.

The CDR3, as DNA: TGTGCCAGCAGCTTGGCCCCAGGATCGGGGGCTTTCTTT. Residues: CASSLAPGSGAFF. The rearrangement joins TRBV5-6 to TRBJ1-1; D gene unclear. Per germline, CDR1 SGHDT and CDR2 YYEEEE. V lost 0 bases, J lost 11 bases, and 14 bases lay in between. This CDR3 contains 13 residues. The full variable domain, rest sourced from reference TRBV5-6 and TRBJ1-1, is DAGVTQSPTHLIKTRGQQVTLRCSPKSGHDTVSWYQQALGQGPQFIFQYYEEEERQRGNFPDRFSGHQFPNYSSELNVNALLLGDSALYLCASSLAPGSGAFFGQGTRLTVV.

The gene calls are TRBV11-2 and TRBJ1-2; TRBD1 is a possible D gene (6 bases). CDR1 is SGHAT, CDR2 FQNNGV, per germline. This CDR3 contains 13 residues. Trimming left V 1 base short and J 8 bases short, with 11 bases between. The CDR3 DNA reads TGTGCCAGCAGCTTAGGGGGGCTCGGCGGCTACACCTTC. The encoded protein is CASSLGGLGGYTF.

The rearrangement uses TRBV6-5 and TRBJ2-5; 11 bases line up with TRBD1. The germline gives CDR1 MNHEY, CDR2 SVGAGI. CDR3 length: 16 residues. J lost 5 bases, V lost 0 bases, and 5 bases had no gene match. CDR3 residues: CASSYSPGTGGETQYF. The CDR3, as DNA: TGTGCCAGCAGTTACTCCCCGGGGACAGGGGGGGAGACCCAGTACTTC.